The clone carrying this TCR beta chain was seen only a few times. Its antigen is still unknown. These data belong to a study of a mutant IDH1 vaccine in newly diagnosed glioma. Turning to the study itself: Vaccines were begun 4-6 weeks after radiotherapy alone, or with temozolomide cycles.

CDR1 is SGHDN and CDR2 is FVKESK in the germline V gene. V lost 0 bases and J lost 6, with 6 bases in between. The CDR3 has 14 amino acids. The method was immunoSEQ multiplex PCR; TCRdb's version includes in-frame clones alone and lacks a portion of them. The profile shows 120,000 or so clones, about four fifths of them singletons. The time point was: week 11, during vaccination. A single vaccine dose contained 300 ug of mutant IDH1 20-mer peptide, and topical imiquimod was used with it. The starting material was PBMCs, obtained from a glioma patient whose treatment included an IDH1 peptide vaccine. The clonotype originates from a man aged 40-49 years with glioma. The J gene is TRBJ1-6, the V gene TRBV14, with D hard to call. The CDR3 loop reads CASSQDSGNSPLHF. The CDR3 coding sequence is TGTGCCAGCAGCCAAGATAGTGGTAATTCACCCCTCCACTTT.